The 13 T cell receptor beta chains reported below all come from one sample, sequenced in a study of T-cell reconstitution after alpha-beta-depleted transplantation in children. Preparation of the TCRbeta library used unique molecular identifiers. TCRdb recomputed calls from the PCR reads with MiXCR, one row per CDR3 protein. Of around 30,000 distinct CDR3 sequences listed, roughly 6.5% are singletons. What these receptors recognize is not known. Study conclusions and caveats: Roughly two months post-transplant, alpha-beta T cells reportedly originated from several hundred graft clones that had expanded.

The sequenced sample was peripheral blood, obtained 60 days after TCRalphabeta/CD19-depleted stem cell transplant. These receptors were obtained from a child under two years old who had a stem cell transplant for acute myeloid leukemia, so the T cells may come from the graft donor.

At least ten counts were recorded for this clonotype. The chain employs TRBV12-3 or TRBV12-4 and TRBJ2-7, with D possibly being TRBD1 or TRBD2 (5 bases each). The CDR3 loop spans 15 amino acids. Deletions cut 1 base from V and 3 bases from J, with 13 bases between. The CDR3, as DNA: TGTGCCAGCAGTTTAGTGATGGGACGTTACTACGAGCAGTACTTC. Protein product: CASSLVMGRYYEQYF.

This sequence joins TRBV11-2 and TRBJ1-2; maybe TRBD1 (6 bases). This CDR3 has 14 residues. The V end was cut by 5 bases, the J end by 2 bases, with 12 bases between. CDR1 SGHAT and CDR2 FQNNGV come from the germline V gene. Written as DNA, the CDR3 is TGTGCCAGCAGCCTCTCCGGGACAAACTATGGCTACACCTTC. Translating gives CASSLSGTNYGYTF.

The CDR3 nucleotides are TGCGCCAGCAGCCCCACCATACGGGCGTCGGGCTCTGGGGCCAACGTCCTGACTTTC. This encodes CASSPTIRASGSGANVLTF. The chain is built from TRBV4-1 and TRBJ2-6, with unresolved D. The V gene's germline CDR1 is MGHRA and CDR2 YSYEKL. V gave up 4 bases and J gave up 0 bases, with 19 bases separating them. The CDR3 sequence is 19 residues long.

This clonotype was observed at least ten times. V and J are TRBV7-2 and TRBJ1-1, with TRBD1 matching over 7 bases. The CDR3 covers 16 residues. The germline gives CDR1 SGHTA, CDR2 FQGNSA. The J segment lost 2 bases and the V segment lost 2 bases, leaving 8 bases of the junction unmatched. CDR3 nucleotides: TGTGCCAGCAGCTTACCCAAGACAGGGTTTAACACTGAAGCTTTCTTT. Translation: CASSLPKTGFNTEAFF.

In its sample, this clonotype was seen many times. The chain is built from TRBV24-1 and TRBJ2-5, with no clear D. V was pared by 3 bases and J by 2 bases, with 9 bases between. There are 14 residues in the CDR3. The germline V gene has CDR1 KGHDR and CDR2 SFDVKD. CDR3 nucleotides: TGTGCCACCAGTGATCGTGACACTCAAGAGACCCAGTACTTC. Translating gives CATSDRDTQETQYF.

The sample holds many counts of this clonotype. The CDR3: CASSSKFIRVYEQYF. CDR3 coding DNA: TGTGCCAGCAGCTCAAAGTTCATTAGGGTCTACGAGCAGTACTTC. The V and J genes are TRBV7-2 and TRBJ2-7, with D hard to call. Germline V lookup: CDR1 SGHTA, CDR2 FQGNSA. The CDR3 has 15 amino acids. V lost 4 bases, J lost 3 bases, and 16 bases lay in between.

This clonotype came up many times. The CDR3 region is CSVEEGSSGNLYEQYF. The CDR3 coding sequence is TGCAGCGTTGAAGAAGGCTCTAGCGGGAACCTATACGAGCAGTACTTC. V and J are TRBV29-1 and TRBJ2-7; the match to TRBD2 covers 9 bases. Looked up from germline, CDR1 is SQVTM and CDR2 is ANQGSEA. CDR3 length: 16 amino acids. V gave up 0 bases and J gave up 4 bases; unmatched junction bases: 10.

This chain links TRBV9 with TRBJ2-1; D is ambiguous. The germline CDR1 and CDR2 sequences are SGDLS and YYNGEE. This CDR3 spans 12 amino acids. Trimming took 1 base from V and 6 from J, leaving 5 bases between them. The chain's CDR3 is CASSVIANEQFF. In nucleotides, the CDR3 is TGTGCCAGCAGCGTAATAGCCAATGAGCAGTTCTTC.

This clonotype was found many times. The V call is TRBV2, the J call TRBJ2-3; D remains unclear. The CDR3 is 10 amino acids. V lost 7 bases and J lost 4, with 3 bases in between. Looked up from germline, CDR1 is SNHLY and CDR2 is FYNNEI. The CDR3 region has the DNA TGTGCCAGCATTGCAGATACGCAGTATTTT. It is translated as CASIADTQYF.

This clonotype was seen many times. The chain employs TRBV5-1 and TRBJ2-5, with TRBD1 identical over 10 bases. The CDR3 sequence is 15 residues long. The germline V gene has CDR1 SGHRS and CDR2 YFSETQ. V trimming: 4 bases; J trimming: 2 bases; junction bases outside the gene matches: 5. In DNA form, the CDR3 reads TGCGCCAGCAGCGACGGGACAGGGGAACAAGAGACCCAGTACTTC. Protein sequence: CASSDGTGEQETQYF.

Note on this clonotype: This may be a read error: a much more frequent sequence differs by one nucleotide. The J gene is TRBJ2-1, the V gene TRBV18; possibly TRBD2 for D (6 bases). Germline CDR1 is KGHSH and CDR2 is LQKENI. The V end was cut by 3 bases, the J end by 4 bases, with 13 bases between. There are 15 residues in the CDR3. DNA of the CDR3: TGTGCCAGCTCACCCACTAGCTGGCCATACAATGAGCAGTTCTTC. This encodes CASSPTSWPYNEQFF.

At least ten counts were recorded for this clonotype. The CDR3 is CASSLGLAGEETQYF. The CDR3 coding sequence is TGTGCCAGCAGCTTAGGCCTAGCGGGGGAAGAGACCCAGTACTTC. The J gene is TRBJ2-5, the V gene TRBV11-2; TRBD2 matches at 10 bases. Germline CDR1 SGHAT, CDR2 FQNNGV. The V gene end was trimmed by 1 base and the J gene end by 3 bases; junction bases not matched to a gene: 2. The CDR3 has 15 residues. Full variable domain (rest looked up from reference TRBV11-2 and TRBJ2-5): EAGVAQSPRYKIIEKRQSVAFWCNPISGHATLYWYQQILGQGPKLLIQFQNNGVVDDSQLPKDRFSAERLKGVDSTLKIQPAKLEDSAVYLCASSLGLAGEETQYFGPGTRLLVL.

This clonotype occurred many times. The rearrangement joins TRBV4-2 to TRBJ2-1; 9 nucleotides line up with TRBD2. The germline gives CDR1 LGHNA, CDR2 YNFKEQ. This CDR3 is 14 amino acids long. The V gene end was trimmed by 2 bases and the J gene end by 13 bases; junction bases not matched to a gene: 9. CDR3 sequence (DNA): TGTGCCAGCAGCCAACCAATAGCGGGAGAGGACCAGTTCTTC. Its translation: CASSQPIAGEDQFF.